A single TCR beta chain is shown here with its context. Possible read error: a much larger clone is one base away. These data originate in a study of blood T cells in healthy people across ages. Next came a second PCR, run for about 7 to 12 cycles, which used a sample-barcoded 5' primer along with a J-beta primer mix. TCRdb reanalysed the 5' RACE reads using MiXCR and keeps one entry per CDR3 protein. The data contain about 930,000 distinct CDR3 sequences, 25% to 30% of them singletons. The CDR3 length is 16 residues. Per germline, CDR1 SGHRS and CDR2 YFSETQ. These data also formed part of another study, on T cells of mothers and their children.

This TCR was recovered from a middle-aged woman in good health. Input material: blood. This chain joins TRBV5-1 and TRBJ2-5, with unresolved D. The DNA end is a closer match to TRBJ2-7, so the J assignment may be wrong. In DNA, the CDR3 is TGCGCCAGCAGCTTGGCCGGGCAAACGCTCTCCCACGAGCAGTACTTC. The encoded protein is CASSLAGQTLSHEQYF.